The clone carrying this T cell receptor beta chain was found a few times. Its antigen is unidentified. MiXCR, run by TCRdb on the RT-PCR reads, gives a single entry per CDR3 protein. This table holds 450,000 to 600,000 distinct CDR3 sequences, about 7.2% found once. This specimen comes from a study of response to subunit inactivated influenza vaccine. CDR3 size: 15 residues. The germline V and J ends were trimmed by 7 bases and 2 bases, with 15 bases remaining between them. Per germline, CDR1 SGHKS and CDR2 YYEKEE (reference sequence). General study findings and limits: There was a suggestion from the authors that each seasonal influenza vaccination recruits few new T cells.

This receptor was obtained from a man between 50 and 69 years old who received an inactivated influenza vaccine. The specimen was PBMCs from blood, collected less than 25 months after vaccination. The V call is TRBV5-5, the J call TRBJ2-2; D is tentatively TRBD1 or TRBD2 (5 bases each). The CDR3 region is CASQTWDRNTGELFF. In DNA, the CDR3 is TGTGCCAGCCAAACCTGGGACCGTAACACCGGGGAGCTGTTTTTT.